Listed below are T cell receptor beta chains from one sample, sequenced in a study of blood T cell repertoires in COVID-19. Sequenced by immunoSEQ multiplex PCR; TCRdb stores in-frame clones only, minus some. The sample has 150,000 to 200,000 clones, approximately 85% seen once. What was sequenced was peripheral blood. Receptors were obtained from a woman of 80 years or more with acute or convalescent COVID-19. The CDR3 runs from the conserved cysteine through the conserved F or W. The D gene is left open where the match is weak. Size values are once, few and many counts, or a class for expanded clones, and some rows have none.

clone_size	v_call	j_call	d_call	cdr3_nt	cdr3_aa
-	TRBV9	TRBJ1-6	-	TGTGCCAGCAGCGTAGGCCCCCGGAGCTCCTATAATTCACCCCTCCACTTT	CASSVGPRSSYNSPLHF
few	TRBV27	TRBJ1-5	TRBD1	TGTGCCAGCAGTTCGGGGCAGGGGGTTAAATTAAATCAGCCCCAGCATTTT	CASSSGQGVKLNQPQHF
few	TRBV7-9	TRBJ2-3	-	TGTGCCAGCAGCTTAGGGGTAGGGGTGGCAGATACGCAGTATTTT	CASSLGVGVADTQYF
-	TRBV9	TRBJ1-2	TRBD1	TGTGCCAGCAGCGGGACAGGGAAGTATGGCTACACCTTC	CASSGTGKYGYTF
-	TRBV7-9	TRBJ2-4	-	TGTGCCAGCAGCTCCGGCGGGACAGTATTTAGCGGCAAAAACATTCAGTACTTC	CASSSGGTVFSGKNIQYF
-	TRBV7-9	TRBJ1-3	TRBD1	TGTGCCAGCAGCTTGGGGACAGGGGACACCATATATTTT	CASSLGTGDTIYF
-	TRBV9	TRBJ1-2	-	TGTGCCAGCAGCGTAGATCGGGACTGGGGCTACACCTTC	CASSVDRDWGYTF
-	TRBV15	TRBJ2-1	TRBD2	TGTGCCACCAGCGCACTAGCGGGGGTCTACAATGAGCAGTTCTTC	CATSALAGVYNEQFF
-	TRBV6-5	TRBJ2-2	-	TGTGCCAGCTACGGTAGCCTGAACACCGGGGAGCTGTTTTTT	CASYGSLNTGELFF
few	TRBV2	TRBJ2-1	-	TGTGCCAGCAGCGGGAGCTCCTACAATGAGCAGTTCTTC	CASSGSSYNEQFF
-	TRBV29-1	TRBJ1-2	-	TGCAGCTGTTCTACAGAGTCTTCTAACTATGGCTACACCTTC	CSCSTESSNYGYTF
once	TRBV24-1	TRBJ1-1	-	TGTGCCACCAGTGATTTAGGGACACCGAACACTGAAGCTTTCTTT	CATSDLGTPNTEAFF
-	TRBV7-9	TRBJ1-1	TRBD1	TGTGCCAGCAGCTACCGGGACAGGAACGCTTTCTTT	CASSYRDRNAFF
-	TRBV12-5	TRBJ1-1	TRBD1	TGTGCTAGTGCCGCAACCGGGACAGGGGTGGCAGCTTTCTTT	CASAATGTGVAAFF
-	TRBV5-1	TRBJ2-3	TRBD1	TGCGCCAGCAGCTTTCAACCGGACAGGGCCAGCACAGATACGCAGTATTTT	CASSFQPDRASTDTQYF
-	TRBV28	TRBJ1-4	TRBD1	TGTGCCAGCAGTACACAGGGGGCAGGTCTGGAAAAACTGTTTTTT	CASSTQGAGLEKLFF
once	TRBV12-1	TRBJ2-4	-	TGTGCCAGCAGCTCCGGAGGGCTTCTAGCCAAAAACATTCAGTACTTC	CASSSGGLLAKNIQYF
-	TRBV4-2	TRBJ2-3	TRBD2	TGTGCCAGCAGCAAGAGGACTAGCGGGACCACAGATACGCAGTATTTT	CASSKRTSGTTDTQYF
-	TRBV9	TRBJ2-7	-	TGTGCCAGCAGCTTCCGGGACACGACCTACGAGCAGTACTTC	CASSFRDTTYEQYF
-	TRBV7-3	TRBJ2-4	TRBD1	TGTGCCAGCAGCCCCGACAGGGGGCTTAGTGCCAAAAACATTCAGTACTTC	CASSPDRGLSAKNIQYF
-	TRBV3-1/TRBV3-2	TRBJ1-5	-	TGTGCCAGCAGCCTGTCGGATCAGCCCCAGCATTTT	CASSLSDQPQHF
-	TRBV3-1/TRBV3-2	TRBJ2-1	TRBD2	TGTGCCAGCAGCCGGACTAGCGGGACGAATGAGCAGTTCTTC	CASSRTSGTNEQFF
-	TRBV10-3	TRBJ1-4	-	TGTGCCATCAGGGGCCTTAATGAAAAACTGTTTTTT	CAIRGLNEKLFF
once	TRBV5-8	TRBJ2-1	TRBD1	TGTGCCAGCAGTTTTTACAGGGGTGCGTTCTTC	CASSFYRGAFF
-	TRBV5-5	TRBJ2-7	-	TGTGCCAGCAGCTATGACAGTTTCTCCTCCTACGAGCAGTACTTC	CASSYDSFSSYEQYF
-	TRBV29-1	TRBJ2-7	-	TGCAGCGTTGAAGTGGCAGGGGTGTCCTACGAGCAGTACTTC	CSVEVAGVSYEQYF
-	TRBV3-1/TRBV3-2	TRBJ1-4	-	TGTGCCAGCAGCCAAGATGTCAGGGCAACGGGAAAACTGTTTTTT	CASSQDVRATGKLFF
-	TRBV14	TRBJ2-2	TRBD2	TGTGCCAGCAGCCGGCACCAGGGACTAACCACCGGGGAGCTGTTTTTT	CASSRHQGLTTGELFF
-	TRBV5-1	TRBJ2-2	-	TGCGCCAGCAGCTGGGAGTCTGTTTCGAACACCGGGGAGCTGTTTTTT	CASSWESVSNTGELFF
-	TRBV7-9	TRBJ2-3	TRBD1	TGTGCCAGCAGCTGGACAGGGGGCCGGAGCACAGATACGCAGTATTTT	CASSWTGGRSTDTQYF
-	TRBV5-6	TRBJ1-2	-	TGTGCCAGCAGAATCATCAGCGCTCCTAACTATGGCTACACCTTC	CASRIISAPNYGYTF
-	TRBV25-1	TRBJ1-3	-	TGTGCCAGCAGTACAGGACAAATCTCTGGAAACACCATATATTTT	CASSTGQISGNTIYF
-	TRBV9	TRBJ2-1	-	TGTGCCAGCAGCGCCCCTTCTTCGGGAAGCTACAATGAGCAGTTCTTC	CASSAPSSGSYNEQFF
-	TRBV28	TRBJ1-4	-	TGTGCCAGCAGTAAACAGGACGCGAATGAAAAACTGTTTTTT	CASSKQDANEKLFF
-	TRBV29-1	TRBJ2-1	-	TGCAGCGTACTTGATCCGGCAGGGGGGAATGAGCAGTTCTTC	CSVLDPAGGNEQFF
-	TRBV12-3/TRBV12-4	TRBJ1-2	TRBD1	TGTGCCAGCAGTTTGCGAGGACAGGGGGCCGAAACCTTC	CASSLRGQGAETF
-	TRBV12-5	TRBJ1-1	TRBD1	TGTGCTAGTGGTTCACAGGGGGCGATTCTGGGGTCGGCTGAAGCTTTCTTT	CASGSQGAILGSAEAFF
-	TRBV6-2/TRBV6-3	TRBJ1-2	-	TGTGCCAGCAGTTTTCTGACCTCGGGTGACTATGGCTACACCTTC	CASSFLTSGDYGYTF
-	TRBV19	TRBJ2-2	-	TGTGCCAGTAGTCGACAGGGAGGCGCCGGGGAGCTGTTTTTT	CASSRQGGAGELFF
-	TRBV10-3	TRBJ1-5	TRBD1	TGTGCCATCAGTGAGGGACAGGGGATCAATCAGCCCCAGCATTTT	CAISEGQGINQPQHF
-	TRBV20-1	TRBJ2-1	-	TGCAGTGCTAGTACGGTGGGCAGGGCGCCCTACAATGAGCAGTTCTTC	CSASTVGRAPYNEQFF
-	TRBV5-4	TRBJ2-7	-	TGTGCCAGCAGCACCACTAGTGCCTCCTACGAGCAGTACTTC	CASSTTSASYEQYF
-	TRBV28	TRBJ1-2	TRBD1	TGTGCCAGCGACCCCTACAGGGGAGACTATGGCTACACCTTC	CASDPYRGDYGYTF
-	TRBV5-1	TRBJ2-5	TRBD2	TGCGCCAGCAGCATCGGACTAGACCAAGAGACCCAGTACTTC	CASSIGLDQETQYF
-	TRBV12-3/TRBV12-4	TRBJ1-6	-	TGTGCCAGCAGTTCCGGGGTCTATTCACCCCTCCACTTT	CASSSGVYSPLHF
-	TRBV27	TRBJ2-1	TRBD2	TGTGCCAGCAGTCCGCGGGGGGGATCTTACAATGAGCAGTTCTTC	CASSPRGGSYNEQFF
-	TRBV7-2	TRBJ1-2	TRBD1	TGTGCCAGCAGCTGGGACAGGACTAATTTGAACTATGGCTACACCTTC	CASSWDRTNLNYGYTF
few	TRBV3-1/TRBV3-2	TRBJ2-7	-	TGTGCCAGCAGGGCTGGACGGGGCGAGCAGTACTTC	CASRAGRGEQYF
-	TRBV27	TRBJ1-4	-	TGTGCCAGCAGTTTAGCCCGACTTAATAATGAAAAACTGTTTTTT	CASSLARLNNEKLFF
-	TRBV18	TRBJ1-2	-	TGTGCCAGCTCACCTCGGGACTCCTATGGCTACACCTTC	CASSPRDSYGYTF
once	TRBV5-1	TRBJ2-1	TRBD2	TGCGCCAGCAGCCCGACCGGCGTTGGGAGCGGGGGTGAGCAGTTCTTC	CASSPTGVGSGGEQFF
few	TRBV7-9	TRBJ2-2	-	TGTGCCAGCAGCTTATCGGCCGGGGAGCTGTTTTTT	CASSLSAGELFF
-	TRBV19	TRBJ2-3	TRBD1	TGTGCCAGTAAGGACAGGGGGGGCACAGATACGCAGTATTTT	CASKDRGGTDTQYF
-	TRBV18	TRBJ1-6	TRBD1	TGTGCCAGCTCACCGGGACAGAATTCACCCCTCCACTTT	CASSPGQNSPLHF